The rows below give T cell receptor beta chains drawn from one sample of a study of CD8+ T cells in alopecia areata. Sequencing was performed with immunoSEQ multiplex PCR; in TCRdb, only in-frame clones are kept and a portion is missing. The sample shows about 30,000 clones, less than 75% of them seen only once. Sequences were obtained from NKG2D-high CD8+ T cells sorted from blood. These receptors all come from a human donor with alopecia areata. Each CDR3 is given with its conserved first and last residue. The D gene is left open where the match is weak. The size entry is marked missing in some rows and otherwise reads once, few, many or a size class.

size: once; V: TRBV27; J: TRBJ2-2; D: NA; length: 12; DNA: TGTGCCAGCAGTTTCAGTTCCGGGGAGCTGTTTTTT; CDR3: CASSFSSGELFF
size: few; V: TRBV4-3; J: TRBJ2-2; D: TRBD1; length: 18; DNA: TGCGCCAGCAGCCAAGATAAAGGGGGCCGGGCGAGCACCGGGGAGCTGTTTTTT; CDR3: CASSQDKGGRASTGELFF
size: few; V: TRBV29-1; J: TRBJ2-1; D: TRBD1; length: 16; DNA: TGCAGCGTGTGCTTGCTCGAACAGGGGGCGGTCAATGAGCAGTTCTTC; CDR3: CSVCLLEQGAVNEQFF
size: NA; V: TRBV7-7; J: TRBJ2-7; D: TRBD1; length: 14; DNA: TGTCCTAGCAGCCCGGGGACAGGGCACTACGAGCAGTACTTC; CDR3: CPSSPGTGHYEQYF
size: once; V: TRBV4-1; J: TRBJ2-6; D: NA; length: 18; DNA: TGCGCCAGCAGCCAAGAGCCGGGGGCCTTCTCTGGGGCCAACGTCCTGACTTTC; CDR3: CASSQEPGAFSGANVLTF
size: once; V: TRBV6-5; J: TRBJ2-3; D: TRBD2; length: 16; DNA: TGTGCCAGCAGTTTGGTAGCGGGGGCGCGCACAGATACGCAGTATTTT; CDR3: CASSLVAGARTDTQYF
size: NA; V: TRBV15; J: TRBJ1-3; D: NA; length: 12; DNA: TGTGCCACCAGCTTCTCTGGAAACACCATATATTTT; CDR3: CATSFSGNTIYF
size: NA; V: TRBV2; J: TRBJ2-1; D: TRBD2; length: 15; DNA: TGTGCCAGCAGTGAAGCGGGAGGGCAGATCAATGAGCAGTTCTTC; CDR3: CASSEAGGQINEQFF
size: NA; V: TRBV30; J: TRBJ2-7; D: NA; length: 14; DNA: TGTGCCTGCCGGTCATACAGGGCTTCCTACGAGCAGTACTTC; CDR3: CACRSYRASYEQYF
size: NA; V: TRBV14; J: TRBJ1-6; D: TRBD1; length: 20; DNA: TGTGCCAGCAGCCAGGACTTCAGGGGGACCAGATTTCACTATAATTCACCCCTCCACTTT; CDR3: CASSQDFRGTRFHYNSPLHF
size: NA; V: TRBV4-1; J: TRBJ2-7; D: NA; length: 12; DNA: TGCGCCAGCAGCCAAGGCTCCTACGAGCAGTACTTC; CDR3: CASSQGSYEQYF